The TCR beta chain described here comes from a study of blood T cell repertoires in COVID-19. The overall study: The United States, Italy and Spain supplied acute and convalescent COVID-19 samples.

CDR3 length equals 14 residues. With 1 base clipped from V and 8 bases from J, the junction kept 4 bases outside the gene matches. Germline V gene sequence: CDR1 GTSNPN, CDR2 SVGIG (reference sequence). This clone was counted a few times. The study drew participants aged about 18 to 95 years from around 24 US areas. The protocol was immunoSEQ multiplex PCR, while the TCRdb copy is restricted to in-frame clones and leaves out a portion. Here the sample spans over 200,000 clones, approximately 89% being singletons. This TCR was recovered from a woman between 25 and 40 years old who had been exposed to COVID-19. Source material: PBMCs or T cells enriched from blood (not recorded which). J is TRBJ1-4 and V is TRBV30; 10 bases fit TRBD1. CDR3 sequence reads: CAWSEGTGAEKLFF. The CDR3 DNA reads TGTGCCTGGAGTGAAGGGACAGGGGCCGAAAAACTGTTTTTT.